These 23 T cell receptor beta chains originate from one sample sequenced in a study of shared clonotypes between healthy human individuals. TCRdb's copy holds only in-frame clones and misses some; the assay was immunoSEQ multiplex PCR. This table has 2 million to 2.5 million clones, 93% appearing once. Sequencing was carried out using naive CD4+ T cells from PBMCs. Subset in this sample: CD45RA+ positively selected. The receptors were sampled from a man aged 18 to 29 in good health. Some clones in this sample may be carry-over from other donors' samples.

CDR3: CAGRAGPPYNEQFF. CDR3 bases: TGTGCCGGTAGAGCGGGCCCTCCCTACAATGAGCAGTTCTTC. The V call is TRBV28, the J call TRBJ2-1; D is possibly TRBD2 (6 bases). The V gene lost 11 bases and the J gene lost 2 bases, with 16 bases spanning the gap. Germline V gene data show CDR1 as MDHEN and CDR2 as SYDVKM. The CDR3 has 14 amino acids. The full variable domain, rest sourced from reference TRBV28 and TRBJ2-1, is DVKVTQSSRYLVKRTGEKVFLECVQDMDHENMFWYRQDPGLGLRLIYFSYDVKMKEKGDIPEGYSVSREKKERFSLILESASTNQTSMYLCAGRAGPPYNEQFFGPGTRLTVL.

CDR3 nucleotides: TGTGCCAGCAGCTCCAGAACCAGGGGTTTGGTGGGTGAGCAGTACTTC. Amino acids: CASSSRTRGLVGEQYF. The chain carries TRBV5-6 and TRBJ2-7; possibly TRBD1 for D (6 bases). The germline gives CDR1 SGHDT, CDR2 YYEEEE. The CDR3 is 16 amino acids. Trimming removed 3 bases from V and 7 bases from J, with 23 bases in between.

The V call is TRBV5-1, the J call TRBJ2-7; weak D call: TRBD1 (5 bases). Per germline, CDR1 SGHRS and CDR2 YFSETQ. CDR3 length: 11 amino acids. V lost 4 bases and J 13 bases, leaving 15 bases between the germline ends. The CDR3 DNA reads TGCGCCAGCAGCAATACTCAGGGCCTTTACTTC. Its translation is CASSNTQGLYF.

In nucleotides, the CDR3 is TGCGCCAGCAGCTATGTAGGGGGCAACTACAATGAGCAGTTCTTC. This translates into CASSYVGGNYNEQFF. This rearrangement joins TRBV5-1 to TRBJ2-1; 7 positions agree with TRBD1. Germline V gene sequence: CDR1 SGHRS, CDR2 YFSETQ. J gave up 3 bases and V 3 bases, and 6 bases lay outside the gene matches. This CDR3 contains 15 residues.

The CDR3 nucleotides are TGTGCCAGCAGCTTTTGGGGAGGCACTGAAGCTTTCTTT. Translating gives CASSFWGGTEAFF. V is TRBV7-9 and J is TRBJ1-1; D is unclear. Trimming pared 3 bases from V and 4 bases from J, leaving 9 bases between. The germline gives CDR1 SEHNR, CDR2 FQNEAQ (reference sequence). The CDR3 has 13 residues.

This clone was seen a few times. The rearrangement links TRBV18 to TRBJ2-7; 7 positions agree with TRBD1. The CDR3 totals 15 residues. Germline trimming cut 2 bases from V and 7 bases from J; bases unmatched to any gene: 11. Germline lookup yields CDR1 KGHSH and CDR2 LQKENI. The CDR3 loop is CASSPNRQGGQEQYF. The CDR3 DNA is TGTGCCAGCTCACCAAACCGACAGGGTGGTCAAGAGCAGTACTTC.

This chain links TRBV4-1 with TRBJ2-3, with TRBD2 as a possible D gene (6 bases). This CDR3 contains 18 residues. Trimming removed 0 bases from V and 3 bases from J, with 19 bases in between. Germline CDR1 reads MGHRA; CDR2 reads YSYEKL. In DNA, the CDR3 is TGCGCCAGCAGCCAAGAGGGGAATTACGGGGGTTATACAGATACGCAGTATTTT. The encoded protein is CASSQEGNYGGYTDTQYF.

The chain is built from TRBV6-5 and TRBJ1-1; maybe TRBD1 (5 bases). V shed 6 bases and J shed 2 bases, with 10 bases lying between them. The germline V gene encodes CDR1 MNHEY and CDR2 SVGAGI. This CDR3 spans 13 amino acids. The CDR3 protein is CASSLRENTEAFF. CDR3 nucleotides: TGTGCCAGCAGCCTCAGGGAAAACACTGAAGCTTTCTTT.

The chain combines TRBV28 with TRBJ2-1; D may be TRBD1 (6 bases). V was clipped by 5 bases and J by 3 bases, with 14 bases between them. Germline values: CDR1 MDHEN, CDR2 SYDVKM. The CDR3 loop spans 15 amino acids. This chain's CDR3 is CASSPTGTSYNEQFF. DNA for the CDR3: TGTGCCAGCAGTCCCACCGGGACAAGCTACAATGAGCAGTTCTTC.

The V gene is TRBV11-2, the J gene TRBJ2-1, with 12 bases aligning to TRBD2. V lost 1 base, J lost 9 bases, and 13 bases stayed unmatched. The V gene's germline CDR1 is SGHAT and CDR2 FQNNGV. This CDR3 is built from 18 residues. The CDR3 is CASSLARLAGGLSSEQFF. CDR3 coding DNA: TGTGCCAGCAGCTTAGCCCGCCTAGCGGGAGGGCTCAGCAGTGAGCAGTTCTTC. The full variable domain, with the rest looked up from reference TRBV11-2 and TRBJ2-1, is EAGVAQSPRYKIIEKRQSVAFWCNPISGHATLYWYQQILGQGPKLLIQFQNNGVVDDSQLPKDRFSAERLKGVDSTLKIQPAKLEDSAVYLCASSLARLAGGLSSEQFFGPGTRLTVL.

The chain carries TRBV14 and TRBJ2-1; 10 nucleotides match TRBD2. Looked up from germline, CDR1 is SGHDN and CDR2 is FVKESK. The CDR3 is 16 residues long. J gave up 6 bases and V 3 bases, and 8 bases lay outside the gene matches. In DNA, the CDR3 is TGTGCCAGCAGCCAGTCCGGGACTAGCGCAACCAATGAGCAGTTCTTC. Amino acids: CASSQSGTSATNEQFF.

V is TRBV11-1 and J is TRBJ2-3, with 7 bases aligning to TRBD2. V was pared by 5 bases and J by 4 bases, with 6 bases of the junction left unmatched. This CDR3 spans 14 amino acids. The germline V gene has CDR1 SGHAT and CDR2 FQDESV (reference sequence). This CDR3 reads CASSPRRGADTQYF. As DNA, the CDR3 is TGTGCCAGCAGCCCCAGACGGGGGGCAGATACGCAGTATTTT.

The J gene is TRBJ1-3, the V gene TRBV7-2; D gene unclear. Germline V gives CDR1 SGHTA, CDR2 FQGNSA. Trimming took off 0 bases at V and 2 bases at J, with 8 bases between the two ends. This CDR3 contains 15 residues. Here the CDR3 reads CASSLAIGTGNTIYF. The CDR3 nucleotides are TGTGCCAGCAGCTTAGCGATCGGGACTGGAAACACCATATATTTT.

The chain is built from TRBV15 and TRBJ2-7; 13 bases match TRBD2. The CDR3 has 16 residues. Germline V lookup: CDR1 LNHNV, CDR2 YYDKDF (reference sequence). J gave up 0 bases and V 1 base, and 0 bases lay outside the gene matches. CDR3 residues: CATSRGTSGSSYEQYF. The DNA of the CDR3 is TGTGCCACCAGCAGAGGGACTAGCGGGAGCTCCTACGAGCAGTACTTC.

This clone appeared a few times. The DNA of the CDR3 is TGCGCCAGCAGCCGGGACGGCTATCAGCCCCAGCATTTT. Protein: CASSRDGYQPQHF. The genes are TRBV4-1 and TRBJ1-5; maybe TRBD1 (5 bases). The length of the CDR3 is 13 residues. Trimming shortened V by 4 bases and J by 5 bases, and 9 bases separated the two germline ends. CDR1 is MGHRA and CDR2 is YSYEKL in the germline V gene.

J is TRBJ1-2 and V is TRBV28; D is ambiguous. V was cut by 4 bases and J by 5 bases, with 14 bases left in between. This CDR3 has 14 residues. Germline V gene sequence: CDR1 MDHEN, CDR2 SYDVKM. CDR3 sequence reads: CASSSPAFGYGYTF. Here the CDR3 DNA reads TGTGCCAGCAGTTCGCCCGCCTTTGGATATGGCTACACCTTC.

The chain uses TRBV10-2 and TRBJ2-5, with 13 bases fitting TRBD2. CDR3 length equals 15 residues. The trim removed 6 bases at V and 7 bases at J, leaving 8 bases unmatched. The germline CDR1 and CDR2 sequences are WSHSY and SAAADI. The CDR3 bases are TGCGCCAGCAGAACCGGGACTAGCGGGACGGTGACCCAGTACTTC. Its translation is CASRTGTSGTVTQYF.

This chain uses TRBV28 with TRBJ2-7; possible D gene TRBD1, 7 bases. Germline CDR1 reads MDHEN; CDR2 reads SYDVKM. Trimming removed 10 bases at V and 2 bases at J, with 24 bases between. The CDR3 length is 16 residues. The CDR3 DNA reads as TGTGCCATCCGCTTAGGGGGCGGAGGGACTGCCTACGAGCAGTACTTC. Its protein product is CAIRLGGGGTAYEQYF.

Of note for this clone: Within the sample, other DNA sequences also encode this same CDR3. V usage is TRBV20-1 and J usage is TRBJ1-4, with D uncertain. V lost 2 bases and J lost 5, with 3 bases in between. This CDR3 spans 11 amino acids. Germline-derived CDR1 and CDR2 are DFQATT and SNEGSKA (reference sequence). The CDR3 protein is CSARQNEKLFF. CDR3 in DNA: TGCAGTGCTAGACAGAATGAAAAACTGTTTTTT.

The chain couples TRBV7-3 to TRBJ2-5; a weak D match, TRBD1 (5 bases). The CDR3 totals 14 residues. The germline V gene has CDR1 SGHTA and CDR2 FQGTGA. Trimming cost V 0 bases and J 0 bases, with 5 bases left between them. CDR3 nucleotide sequence: TGTGCCAGCAGCTTAACAGGGGACCAAGAGACCCAGTACTTC. Protein sequence: CASSLTGDQETQYF. The whole variable domain, filled in from reference TRBV7-3 and TRBJ2-5, reads GAGVSQTPSNKVTEKGKYVELRCDPISGHTALYWYRQSLGQGPEFLIYFQGTGAADDSGLPNDRFFAVRPEGSVSTLKIQRTERGDSAVYLCASSLTGDQETQYFGPGTRLLVL.

This clone was seen a single time. V usage is TRBV7-6 and J usage is TRBJ1-3; perhaps TRBD1 as D (5 bases). The V gene's germline CDR1 is SGHVS and CDR2 FNYEAQ. The ends were cut back, 5 bases at V and 2 bases at J, with 10 bases in the middle. This CDR3 is 14 amino acids long. The CDR3 reads CASSADRTGNTIYF. DNA for the CDR3: TGTGCCAGCAGCGCAGACAGAACTGGAAACACCATATATTTT.

V gene TRBV9 combines with J gene TRBJ1-1; D gene ambiguous. The CDR3 sequence is 13 residues long. Trimming cost V 1 base and J 7 bases, with 11 bases left between them. CDR1 is SGDLS, CDR2 YYNGEE, per germline. CDR3: CASSVTIDGEAFF. The CDR3 nucleotides are TGTGCCAGCAGCGTAACCATTGACGGTGAAGCTTTCTTT. The whole variable domain, remainder taken from reference TRBV9 and TRBJ1-1, is DSGVTQTPKHLITATGQRVTLRCSPRSGDLSVYWYQQSLDQGLQFLIQYYNGEERAKGNILERFSAQQFPDLHSELNLSSLELGDSALYFCASSVTIDGEAFFGQGTRLTVV.

The rearrangement uses TRBV6-1 and TRBJ2-3; 12 bases match TRBD2. The CDR3 has 15 residues. V lost 5 bases, J lost 4 bases, and 4 bases stayed unmatched. Germline V gene lookup returns CDR1 MNHNS and CDR2 SASEGT. This CDR3 is CASSKTSGSADTQYF. CDR3 coding DNA: TGTGCCAGCAGTAAGACTAGCGGGAGTGCAGATACGCAGTATTTT.